The source of this T cell receptor (beta chain) is a study of Ad26.COV2.S vaccination and SARS-CoV-2 variants (dated by TCRdb to the early 2020s). Broadly, across the study: Vaccine-arm donors were drawn from COV1001, a multicentre, randomized, double-blind, placebo-controlled phase I-IIa trial of Ad26.COV2.S in healthy adults. Ad26.COV2.S was administered intramuscularly at 5 x 10^10 or 1 x 10^11 viral particles, either as a single shot or as two shots given 56 days apart. The specificity and breadth of SARS-CoV-2-reactive T cell receptors after Ad26.COV2.S vaccination were assessed by TCRbeta repertoire sequencing. The TCR-sequenced set comprised roughly 30 samples: approximately 19 Ad26.COV2.S vaccine recipients, 5 placebo recipients and 8 SARS-CoV-2 convalescent individuals. Trial participants were randomized into five groups of five: low-dose or high-dose Ad26.COV2.S given once or twice, or placebo on both occasions. Throughout the experiments and outcome assessment, investigators stayed blinded to trial group allocation. What the work shows at the level of the full study, not this receptor alone: Substantial breadth of spike-specific CD8+ and CD4+ T cell responses was reported after vaccination. The study was not powered for comparison of responses between vaccine doses or regimens. Non-spike TCR breadth was comparable between vaccine and placebo recipients, consistent with the vaccine containing only spike. The authors noted that the TCR breadth and depth analyses may have underestimated total T cell responses. Spike-specific TCR breadth was higher in Ad26.COV2.S recipients than in placebo recipients (P = 0.0014).

TCRbeta CDR3 regions were sequenced with the immunoSEQ Assay. After extraction, genomic DNA underwent amplification by bias-controlled multiplex PCR, followed by high-throughput sequencing. The paper's data handling went like this. Collapsing and filtering of sequences were performed to quantify the absolute abundance of each unique TCRbeta CDR3 region. T cell fraction was estimated by normalizing TCRbeta template counts to usable DNA, which was measured by amplifying reference genes present in all nucleated cells. Repertoire TCRs were annotated as SARS-CoV-2-specific when V gene, CDR3 amino acid sequence and J gene were exactly matched to a known reactive TCR set. The reference SARS-CoV-2 TCR set came from MIRA and was filtered for enrichment in COVID-19-positive ImmuneCODE repertoires, removing public or cross-reactive TCRs. Using the MIRA antigens, annotated TCRs were further analysed by specific ORF or by position within an ORF. Breadth was defined as the number of annotated unique rearrangements divided by the total number of unique productive rearrangements, and depth was defined as the summed frequency of the annotated unique rearrangements. Group comparisons of TCR breadth used two-sided Wilcoxon rank-sum tests. The source is immuneACCESS, and TCRdb retained only in-frame sequences with V and J called. Part of the clones is not carried over; for the studies checked, unresolved V genes explain less than half of this, and the remainder is unexplained. V and J calls and clone size come straight from that table; D and trimming were deduced from the DNA. The sample data list 350,000 to 500,000 clones, and around nine tenths of these were observed just once. The top ten clonotypes cover more than 10% of the sample.

The intended sense of this specimen's treatment or condition label: roughly 20 received Ad26.COV2.S at low or high dose, single or two shots; 5 received placebo; per-sample allocation not given. For vaccine and placebo recipients, repertoires were sequenced using samples collected on day 63 after the first injection. In Cohort 1b, 25 adults aged 18-55 years were enrolled at a single site in Boston, USA, between 29 July and 7 August 2020. Ad26.COV2.S was a replication-incompetent adenovirus type 26 vector that expressed a prefusion-stabilized SARS-CoV-2 spike protein derived from the original Wuhan strain. CDR1 and CDR2 were assigned from the germline V gene (reference sequence) as GTSNPN and SVGIG. Trimming takes 1 base off V and 5 bases off J; junction bases not matched to a gene: 9. The CDR3, cysteine through phenylalanine, is 18 amino acids long. Only the CDR3 DNA stays, 54 bases, in frame from base 1.

A word on this clone: The antigen it recognizes is unknown. No per-base quality is available; no much larger clone lies one base away.

The sample here was peripheral blood, taken in a trial of Ad26.COV2.S vaccine versus placebo. The chain links TRBV30 with TRBJ2-2; 14 bases in the junction line up with TRBD2. The source of this sequence is a person aged 18-60 years who received the Ad26.COV2.S COVID-19 vaccine or a placebo. The nucleotide sequence reads TGTGCCTGGAGTGCACCGGGACTAGCGGGAGTGGGAACCGGGGAGCTGTTTTTT. The encoded protein is CAWSAPGLAGVGTGELFF.